Following are 9 T cell receptor beta chains from one sample sequenced in a study of CD8 T cells in ankylosing spondylitis. Study-level findings and limits: Fewer than 10 highly homologous variants made up a TCR beta motif that seemed to typify ankylosing spondylitis blood.

TCRdb reprocessed the 5' RACE reads with MiXCR, giving one entry per CDR3 protein. The table has about 800,000 distinct CDR3 sequences, roughly 10% seen once; the top ten hold roughly 0.51%. Which antigens these TCRs recognize remains unknown. Sequenced: blood, either unsorted or a sorted T cell fraction (not recorded which). Receptors were obtained from a male donor with ankylosing spondylitis.

This clonotype was detected ten times or more. The chain combines TRBV12-3 or TRBV12-4 with TRBJ1-2; weak D call: TRBD1 (5 bases). V was pared by 2 bases and J by 8 bases, with 6 bases between. CDR3 length: 11 residues. The DNA for the CDR3 is TGTGCCAGCAGTTTACGACAGGGCTACACCTTC. The encoded protein is CASSLRQGYTF.

A few counts support this clonotype. The chain employs TRBV7-2 and TRBJ2-3; no clear D. V lost 5 bases, J lost 6 bases, and 12 bases lay in between. Looked up from germline, CDR1 is SGHTA and CDR2 is FQGNSA. The CDR3 loop spans 13 amino acids. The CDR3 sequence is CASSPLGRDTQYF. The CDR3 nucleotides are TGTGCCAGCAGCCCCCTCGGACGCGATACGCAGTATTTT.

The CDR3 DNA follows: TGCAGTTTAGGAGACCGGACTCAGGGATCGGTAAAAGGTAGCTACACCTTC. Its protein is CSLGDRTQGSVKGSYTF. The J gene is TRBJ1-2, the V gene TRBV20-1, with a possible D match to TRBD1 (5 bases). Per the germline V gene, CDR1 is DFQATT and CDR2 is SNEGSKA (reference sequence). The CDR3 is made up of 17 amino acids. V lost 8 bases and J lost 9, with 34 bases in between.

This clonotype was observed a few times. The chain couples TRBV6-5 to TRBJ2-1; D not resolved. The CDR3 contains 15 residues. Germline V gives CDR1 MNHEY, CDR2 SVGAGI. V lost 3 bases to trimming and J lost 7 bases, with 16 bases between them. The CDR3 is CASSYSVGPGNEQFF. The CDR3 DNA sequence: TGTGCCAGCAGTTATTCGGTCGGGCCTGGAAATGAGCAGTTCTTC.

In its sample, this clonotype was seen many times. The V call is TRBV7-2, the J call TRBJ1-4, with a weak D call TRBD1 (6 bases). Germline CDR1 reads SGHTA; CDR2 reads FQGNSA. This CDR3 has 13 amino acids. Trimming took 2 bases from V and 8 from J, leaving 9 bases between them. Written as DNA, the CDR3 is TGTGCCAGCAGCTTAAGGGGGGGGGAAAAACTGTTTTTT. Residues: CASSLRGGEKLFF.

This clonotype occurred a few times. The chain combines TRBV5-6 with TRBJ2-2; D unresolved. Germline-derived CDR1 and CDR2 are SGHDT and YYEEEE. The V end lost 4 bases, the J end lost 2 bases, and 15 bases lay between the germline ends. This CDR3 is 16 amino acids long. The CDR3 region is CASSPRSGVNTGELFF. In DNA, the CDR3 is TGTGCCAGCAGCCCCCGATCGGGCGTAAACACCGGGGAGCTGTTTTTT.

This clonotype has at least ten counts. The chain is built from TRBV6-5 and TRBJ2-1; 14 bases match TRBD2. Germline loops: CDR1 MNHEY, CDR2 SVGAGI. V dropped 5 bases and J dropped 1; count of bases not matched to a gene: 13. The length of the CDR3 is 20 residues. The CDR3 sequence: CASSNVPGTSGRGSYNEQFF. DNA of the CDR3: TGTGCCAGCAGTAACGTGCCCGGGACTAGCGGGAGAGGTTCCTACAATGAGCAGTTCTTC.

The chain has TRBV20-1 and TRBJ1-1; no reliable D call. V lost 3 bases and J 0 bases, leaving 11 bases between the germline ends. Looked up from germline, CDR1 is DFQATT and CDR2 is SNEGSKA (reference sequence). The CDR3 runs 14 residues. CDR3 protein: CSASAGSLNTEAFF. The CDR3 coding sequence is TGCAGTGCTAGCGCGGGCAGCTTGAACACTGAAGCTTTCTTT.

There are a few counts of this clonotype. The rearrangement links TRBV7-2 to TRBJ1-2, with 7 bases fitting TRBD1. The CDR3 is made up of 15 amino acids. Germline CDR1 is SGHTA and CDR2 is FQGNSA. V shed 5 bases and J 4 bases; nucleotides not matched to a gene: 10. In DNA, the CDR3 is TGTGCCAGCAGCCCGCCAGGACAGGCAGGCTATGGCTACACCTTC. This encodes CASSPPGQAGYGYTF.